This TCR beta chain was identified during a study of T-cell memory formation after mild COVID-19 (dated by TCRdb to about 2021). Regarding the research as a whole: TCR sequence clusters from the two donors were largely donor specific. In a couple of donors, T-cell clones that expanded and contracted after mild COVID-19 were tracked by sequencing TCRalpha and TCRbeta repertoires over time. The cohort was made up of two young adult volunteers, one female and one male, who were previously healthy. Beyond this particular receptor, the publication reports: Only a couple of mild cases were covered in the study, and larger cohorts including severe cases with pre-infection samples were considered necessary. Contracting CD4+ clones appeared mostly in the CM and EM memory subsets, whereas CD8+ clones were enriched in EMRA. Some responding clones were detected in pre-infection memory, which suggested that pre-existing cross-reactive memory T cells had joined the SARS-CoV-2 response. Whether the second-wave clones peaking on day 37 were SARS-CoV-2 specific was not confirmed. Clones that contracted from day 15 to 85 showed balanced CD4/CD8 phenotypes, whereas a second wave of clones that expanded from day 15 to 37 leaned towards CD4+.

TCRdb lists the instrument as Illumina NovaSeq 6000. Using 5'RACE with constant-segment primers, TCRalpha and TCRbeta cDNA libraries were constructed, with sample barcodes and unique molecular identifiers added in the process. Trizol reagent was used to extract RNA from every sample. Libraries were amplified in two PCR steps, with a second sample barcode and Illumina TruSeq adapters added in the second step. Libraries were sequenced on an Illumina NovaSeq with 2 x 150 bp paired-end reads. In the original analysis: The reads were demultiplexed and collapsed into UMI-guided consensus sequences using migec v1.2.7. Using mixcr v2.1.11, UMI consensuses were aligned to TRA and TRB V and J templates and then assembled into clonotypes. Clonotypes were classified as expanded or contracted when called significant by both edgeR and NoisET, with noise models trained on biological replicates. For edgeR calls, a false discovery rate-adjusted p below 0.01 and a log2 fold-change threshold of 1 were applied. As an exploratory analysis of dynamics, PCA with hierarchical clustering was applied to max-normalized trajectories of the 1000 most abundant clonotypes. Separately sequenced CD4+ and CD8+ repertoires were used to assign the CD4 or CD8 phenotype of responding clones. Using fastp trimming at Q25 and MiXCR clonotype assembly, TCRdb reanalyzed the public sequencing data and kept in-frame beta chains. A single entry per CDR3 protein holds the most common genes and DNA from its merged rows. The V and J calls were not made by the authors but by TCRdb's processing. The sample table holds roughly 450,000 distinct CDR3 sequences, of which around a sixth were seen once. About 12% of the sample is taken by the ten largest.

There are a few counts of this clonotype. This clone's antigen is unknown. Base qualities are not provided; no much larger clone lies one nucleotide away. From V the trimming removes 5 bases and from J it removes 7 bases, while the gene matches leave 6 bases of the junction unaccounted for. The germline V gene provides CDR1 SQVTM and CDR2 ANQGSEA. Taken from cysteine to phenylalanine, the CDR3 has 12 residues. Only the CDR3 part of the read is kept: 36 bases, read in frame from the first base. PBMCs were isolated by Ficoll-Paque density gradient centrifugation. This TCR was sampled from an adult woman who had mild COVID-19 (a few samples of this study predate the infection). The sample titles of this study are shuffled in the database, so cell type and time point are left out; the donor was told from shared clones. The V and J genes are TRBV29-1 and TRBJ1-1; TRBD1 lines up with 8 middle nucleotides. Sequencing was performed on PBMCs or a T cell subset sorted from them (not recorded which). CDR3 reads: CSVLRDRSEAFF. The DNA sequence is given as TGCAGCGTTCTACGGGACAGGAGTGAAGCTTTCTTT.